These 9 T cell receptor beta chains were all obtained from the same sample, sequenced in a study of identical twins. TCRdb called the 5' RACE reads again in MiXCR, with one record for every CDR3 protein. This sample has about 660,000 distinct CDR3 sequences; 8.6% occur once, and the top ten carry 0.98%. Another study also made use of these data, one on yellow fever vaccine responses in identical twins.

The sequenced sample consisted of PBMCs. The source is a woman under 30 in good health.

This clonotype was recorded a few times. The chain uses TRBV6-1 and TRBJ1-2; perhaps TRBD1 as D (5 bases). This CDR3 is built from 14 residues. V lost 7 bases and J 0 bases, leaving 12 bases between the germline ends. CDR1 and CDR2 (germline): MNHNS, SASEGT. Here the CDR3 reads CASTQQAPNYGYTF. As DNA, the CDR3 is TGTGCCAGCACACAACAGGCCCCTAACTATGGCTACACCTTC.

This sequence joins TRBV5-1 and TRBJ1-6; D call uncertain. Trimming left V 4 bases short and J 6 bases short, with 11 bases between. From germline, CDR1 is SGHRS and CDR2 YFSETQ. CDR3 length equals 14 residues. This chain's CDR3 is CASSPAGSNSPLHF. In DNA form, the CDR3 reads TGCGCCAGCAGCCCAGCGGGGAGTAATTCACCCCTCCACTTT.

This clonotype has just a few counts. The V and J genes are TRBV20-1 and TRBJ2-5; 13 bases align to TRBD2. Germline V gene sequence: CDR1 DFQATT, CDR2 SNEGSKA (reference sequence). J was trimmed by 1 base and V by 4 bases; bases with no gene match: 9. The CDR3 runs 17 residues. This CDR3 reads CSAKGLAGAAFQETQYF. The CDR3 region has the DNA TGCAGTGCTAAAGGACTAGCGGGGGCAGCTTTCCAAGAGACCCAGTACTTC.

The genes are TRBV15 and TRBJ2-1; 11 positions agree with TRBD2. In germline, CDR1 is LNHNV, CDR2 YYDKDF (reference sequence). Losses at the gene ends were 0 bases for V and 8 bases for J; bases not matched to a gene: 6. The CDR3 runs to 16 residues. The CDR3 sequence is CATSRDFSGRVDEQFF. The DNA of the CDR3 is TGTGCCACCAGCAGAGATTTTAGCGGGAGGGTAGATGAGCAGTTCTTC.

This clonotype was detected a few times. The J gene is TRBJ2-7, the V gene TRBV20-1; possibly TRBD1 or TRBD2 for D (5 bases each). Deletions cut 7 bases from V and 2 bases from J, with 21 bases between. The CDR3 is made up of 15 amino acids. CDR1 and CDR2 (germline): DFQATT, SNEGSKA (reference sequence). In DNA, the CDR3 is TGCAGTGTCATCCCCCCCACGGGACGGACCTACGAGCAGTACTTC. It is translated as CSVIPPTGRTYEQYF.

In this sample, this clonotype turned up a few times. This rearrangement joins TRBV20-1 to TRBJ2-7, with TRBD2 matching over 7 bases. Germline CDR1 reads DFQATT; CDR2 reads SNEGSKA (reference sequence). The junction had 8 bases not matched to a gene; V was cut back by 3 bases and J by 3 bases. CDR3 length: 14 amino acids. CDR3 coding DNA: TGCAGTGCTAGTGGCCCTAGCGGTAACTACGAGCAGTACTTC. Its protein product is CSASGPSGNYEQYF.

There are many counts of this clonotype. The chain is built from TRBV2 and TRBJ2-1, with D possibly matching TRBD2 (7 bases). CDR1 and CDR2 from the germline V gene are SNHLY and FYNNEI. CDR3 length: 15 residues. Deletions cut 6 bases from V and 4 bases from J, with 16 bases between. CDR3 sequence (DNA): TGTGCCAGCAGCTTAGGGGGGGGAGATTACAATGAGCAGTTCTTC. Protein sequence: CASSLGGGDYNEQFF.

In this sample, this clonotype turned up a few times. CDR3: CASSHQNTGENIQYF. CDR3 nucleotides: TGTGCCAGCAGCCACCAGAATACGGGCGAAAACATTCAGTACTTC. This chain uses TRBV3-1 with TRBJ2-4; D is undetermined. Germline V gene lookup returns CDR1 LGHDT and CDR2 YNNKEL (reference sequence). V lost 3 bases to trimming and J lost 5 bases, with 14 bases between them. CDR3 size: 15 residues. The variable domain in full, completed from reference TRBV3-1 and TRBJ2-4, reads DTAVSQTPKYLVTQMGNDKSIKCEQNLGHDTMYWYKQDSKKFLKIMFSYNNKELIINETVPNRFSPKSPDKAHLNLHINSLELGDSAVYFCASSHQNTGENIQYFGAGTRLSVL.

The V gene is TRBV7-2, the J gene TRBJ2-5, with TRBD2 as a possible D gene (6 bases). V was shortened by 4 bases and J by 0 bases, with 15 bases between the two germline ends. The CDR3 is 16 amino acids. Germline CDR1 and CDR2: SGHTA and FQGNSA. CDR3 DNA: TGTGCCAGCAGCTCTCAAGCGGGCAAATACCAAGAGACCCAGTACTTC. This sequence encodes CASSSQAGKYQETQYF.